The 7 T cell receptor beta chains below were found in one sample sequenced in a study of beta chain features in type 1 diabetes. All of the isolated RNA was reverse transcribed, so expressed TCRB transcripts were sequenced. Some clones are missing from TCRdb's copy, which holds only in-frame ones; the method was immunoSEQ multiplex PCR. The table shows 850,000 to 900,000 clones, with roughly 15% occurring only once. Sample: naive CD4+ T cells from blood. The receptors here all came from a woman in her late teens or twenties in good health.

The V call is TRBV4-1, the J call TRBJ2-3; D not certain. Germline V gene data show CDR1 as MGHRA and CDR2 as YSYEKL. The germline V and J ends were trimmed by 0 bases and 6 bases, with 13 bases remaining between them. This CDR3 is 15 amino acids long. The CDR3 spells CASSQDWAASDTQYF. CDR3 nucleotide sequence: TGCGCCAGCAGCCAAGATTGGGCAGCTTCGGATACGCAGTATTTT.

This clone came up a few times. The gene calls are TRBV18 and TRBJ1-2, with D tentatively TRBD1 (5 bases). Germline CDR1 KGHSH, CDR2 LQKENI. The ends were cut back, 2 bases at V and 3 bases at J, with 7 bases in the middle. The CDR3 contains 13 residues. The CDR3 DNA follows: TGTGCCAGCTCACCAGCAGGGCACTATGGCTACACCTTC. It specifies CASSPAGHYGYTF.

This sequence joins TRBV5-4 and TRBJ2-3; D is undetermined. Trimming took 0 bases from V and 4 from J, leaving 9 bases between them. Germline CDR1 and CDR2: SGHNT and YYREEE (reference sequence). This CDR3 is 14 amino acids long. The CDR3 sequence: CASSLALAADTQYF. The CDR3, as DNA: TGTGCCAGCAGCTTGGCCTTAGCTGCAGATACGCAGTATTTT.

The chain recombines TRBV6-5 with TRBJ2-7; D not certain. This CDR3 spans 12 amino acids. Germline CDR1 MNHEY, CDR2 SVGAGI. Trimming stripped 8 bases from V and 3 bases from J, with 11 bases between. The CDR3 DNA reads TGTGCCAGCCAGACTGCCGGCTACGAGCAGTACTTC. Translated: CASQTAGYEQYF.

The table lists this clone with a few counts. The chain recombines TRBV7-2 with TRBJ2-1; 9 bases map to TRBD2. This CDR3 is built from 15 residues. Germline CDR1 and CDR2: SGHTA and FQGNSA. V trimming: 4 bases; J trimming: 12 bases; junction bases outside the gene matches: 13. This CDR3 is CASSSSPGLAGAQFF. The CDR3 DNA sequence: TGTGCCAGCAGCTCTAGCCCGGGACTAGCCGGTGCGCAGTTCTTC.

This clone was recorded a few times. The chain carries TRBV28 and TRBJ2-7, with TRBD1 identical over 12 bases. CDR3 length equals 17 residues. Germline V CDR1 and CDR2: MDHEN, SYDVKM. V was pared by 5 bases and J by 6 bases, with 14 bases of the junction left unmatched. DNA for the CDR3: TGTGCCAGCAGTAGCTACCAATCCGGGACAGGGGGCTCCGAGCAGTACTTC. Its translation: CASSSYQSGTGGSEQYF.

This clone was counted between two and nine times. The CDR3 sequence is CASSPTGEEGYTF. In DNA, the CDR3 is TGCGCCAGCAGCCCTACAGGGGAGGAAGGCTACACCTTC. This sequence joins TRBV5-1 and TRBJ1-2; 7 positions match TRBD1. V dropped 4 bases and J dropped 8; count of bases not matched to a gene: 8. This CDR3 spans 13 amino acids. CDR1 is SGHRS and CDR2 is YFSETQ in the germline V gene.